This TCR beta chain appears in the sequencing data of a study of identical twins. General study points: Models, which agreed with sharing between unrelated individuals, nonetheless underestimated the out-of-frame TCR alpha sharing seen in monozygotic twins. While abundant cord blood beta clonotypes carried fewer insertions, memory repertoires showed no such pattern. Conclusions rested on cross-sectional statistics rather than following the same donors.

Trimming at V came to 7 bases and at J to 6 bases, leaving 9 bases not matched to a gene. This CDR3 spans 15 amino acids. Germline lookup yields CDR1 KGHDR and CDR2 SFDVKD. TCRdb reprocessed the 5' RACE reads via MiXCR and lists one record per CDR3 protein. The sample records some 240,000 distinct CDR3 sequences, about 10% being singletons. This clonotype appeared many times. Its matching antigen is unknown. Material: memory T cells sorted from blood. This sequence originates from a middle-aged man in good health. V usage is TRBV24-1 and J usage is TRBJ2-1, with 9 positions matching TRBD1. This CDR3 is CATSIPGQGSNEQFF. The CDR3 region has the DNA TGTGCCACCAGCATACCGGGACAGGGTTCCAATGAGCAGTTCTTC.